Sequencing of this T cell receptor (beta chain) was carried out in a study of blood T cell repertoires in COVID-19. TCRdb keeps only in-frame clones here, not all; method: immunoSEQ multiplex PCR. Of 100,000 to 150,000 clones in the sample, about 80% were seen once. Trimming stripped 6 bases from V and 0 bases from J, with 14 bases between. This CDR3 spans 15 amino acids. Germline CDR1 is MNHEY and CDR2 is SVGAGI. The chain has TRBV6-5 and TRBJ1-2; possible D gene TRBD1, 5 bases. The sequencing input was peripheral blood. This TCR derives from a middle-aged man with active or convalescent COVID-19. The CDR3 spells CASSTSGGANYGYTF. The CDR3 nucleotides read TGTGCCAGCAGCACCAGCGGGGGGGCTAACTATGGCTACACCTTC.